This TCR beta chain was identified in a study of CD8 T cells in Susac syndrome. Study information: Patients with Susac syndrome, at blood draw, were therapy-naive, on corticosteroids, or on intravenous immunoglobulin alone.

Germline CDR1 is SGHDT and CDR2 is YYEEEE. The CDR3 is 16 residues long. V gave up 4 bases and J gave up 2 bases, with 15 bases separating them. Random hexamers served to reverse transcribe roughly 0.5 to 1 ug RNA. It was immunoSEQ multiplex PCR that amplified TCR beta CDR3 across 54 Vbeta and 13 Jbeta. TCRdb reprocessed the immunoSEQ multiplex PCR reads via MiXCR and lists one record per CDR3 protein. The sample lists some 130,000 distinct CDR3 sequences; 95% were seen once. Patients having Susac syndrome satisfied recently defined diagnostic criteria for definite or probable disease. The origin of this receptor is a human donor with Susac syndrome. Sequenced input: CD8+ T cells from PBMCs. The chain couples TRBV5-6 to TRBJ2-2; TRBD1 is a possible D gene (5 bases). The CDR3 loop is CASSVGVPTNTGELFF. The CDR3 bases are TGTGCCAGCAGCGTAGGGGTTCCCACAAACACCGGGGAGCTGTTTTTT.